This T cell receptor (beta chain) was retrieved from a study of blood T cell repertoires in COVID-19 (TCRdb year 2020). For the wider study: Samples covering the acute and convalescent phases of COVID-19 were provided by collaborators in the United States, Italy and Spain. HLA class I and class II types, where available, came from metadata supplied by the sample provider rather than from assay-based typing. The prospective study material was composed of cDNA or gDNA derived from T cells, B-cell-depleted T cells, or PBMCs. Deeply sampled blood TCRbeta repertoires from subjects exposed to, actively infected with, or recovered from COVID-19 were included in the dataset. A freely available public database, intended as a resource for researchers studying the immune response to SARS-CoV-2, is where the repertoires were released. Sample metadata almost always included a de-identified subject ID, COVID-19 status, age in years and sex. Samples were obtained from the ongoing ImmuneRACE study (first 160 participants) and from over a thousand subjects provided by 6 global collaborators. What the research found in general, with its limitations: Clinical and demographic metadata were provided uncurated, with the amount varying by source and participant.

Note on this clone: This clone's antigen is unknown. Nothing much larger sits one base from this clone, and base qualities are not available.

Taken from the germline V gene, the CDR1 and CDR2 loops are LGHNA and YSLEER. From the cysteine through the phenylalanine, the CDR3 covers 17 amino acids. This entry keeps only the CDR3 DNA: 51 bases, framed from base 1. Trimming at the junction amounts to 0 bases on V and 7 bases on J, and the germline ends lie 16 bases apart. TCRbeta CDR3 regions were amplified from genomic DNA using the immunoSEQ Assay, a bias-controlled multiplex PCR. The study's own analysis went as follows. Within the assay, amplification of reference gene primers was used to estimate how many nucleated cells each sample contained. To quantify the absolute abundance of each unique TCRbeta CDR3 rearrangement, sequence reads were collapsed and filtered. For each sample, productive Simpson clonality was calculated by taking the square root of Simpson's diversity index across productive rearrangements. TCRdb obtained this table from immuneACCESS and retained in-frame rearrangements with V and J assigned. These tables miss some clones; where compared with another copy, unresolved V genes account for less than half of the shortfall, and the remainder is unexplained. The DNA was the basis for D and trimming; V, J and clone size are from that table. This sample is represented by 100,000 to 120,000 clones; 70% to 90% of them were singletons. The ten largest clones take up more than 4% of the sample.

Collaborating institutions collected whole blood in K2EDTA tubes following their own protocols. For TCRbeta analysis, collaborator samples were shipped as frozen whole blood, as isolated PBMCs, or as DNA extracted from either sample type. The rearranged segments are TRBV4-3 and TRBJ1-6, with the D gene uncertain. The specimen sequenced was peripheral blood. This sequence originates from a human donor in a cohort sampled during active COVID-19. Here is the DNA: TGCGCCAGCAGCCAAGAGGGGATAGAGGGAGGGAATTCACCCCTCCACTTT. It specifies CASSQEGIEGGNSPLHF.